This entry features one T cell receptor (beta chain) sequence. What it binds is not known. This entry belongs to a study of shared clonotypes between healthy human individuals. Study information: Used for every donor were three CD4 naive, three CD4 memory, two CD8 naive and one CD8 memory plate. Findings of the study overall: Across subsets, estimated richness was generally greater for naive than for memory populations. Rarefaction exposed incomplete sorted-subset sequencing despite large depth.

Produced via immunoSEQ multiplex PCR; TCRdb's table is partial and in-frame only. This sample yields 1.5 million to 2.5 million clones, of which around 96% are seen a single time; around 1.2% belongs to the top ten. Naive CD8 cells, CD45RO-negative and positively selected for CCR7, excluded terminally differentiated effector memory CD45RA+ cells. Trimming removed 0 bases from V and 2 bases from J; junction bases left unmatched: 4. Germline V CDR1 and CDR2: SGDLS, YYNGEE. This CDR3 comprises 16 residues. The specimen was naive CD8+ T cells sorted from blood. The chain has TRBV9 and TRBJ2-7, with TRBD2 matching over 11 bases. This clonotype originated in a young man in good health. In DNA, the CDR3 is TGTGCCAGCAGCGTAGAGACTAGCGGGGCCGCCTACGAGCAGTACTTC. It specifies CASSVETSGAAYEQYF.